The clone carrying this T cell receptor beta chain was picked up many times. The data were taken from a study of early T cells in non-severe SARS-CoV-2 infection. Using its own MiXCR run on the 5' RACE reads, TCRdb lists one record per CDR3 protein. The table includes around 100,000 distinct CDR3 sequences, about an eighth detected once. Germline lookup yields CDR1 SNHLY and CDR2 FYNNEI. With 7 bases clipped from V and 3 bases from J, the junction kept 10 bases outside the gene matches. This CDR3 comprises 16 residues. V is TRBV2 and J is TRBJ2-1; 9 bases line up with TRBD1. What was sequenced was whole blood. This TCR was sampled from an adult who was a healthcare worker with PCR-confirmed SARS-CoV-2 infection or an uninfected control (not recorded which). The chain's CDR3 is CASKGTGTGYYNEQFF. For the CDR3, the DNA is TGTGCCAGCAAAGGTACCGGGACAGGGTACTACAATGAGCAGTTCTTC.